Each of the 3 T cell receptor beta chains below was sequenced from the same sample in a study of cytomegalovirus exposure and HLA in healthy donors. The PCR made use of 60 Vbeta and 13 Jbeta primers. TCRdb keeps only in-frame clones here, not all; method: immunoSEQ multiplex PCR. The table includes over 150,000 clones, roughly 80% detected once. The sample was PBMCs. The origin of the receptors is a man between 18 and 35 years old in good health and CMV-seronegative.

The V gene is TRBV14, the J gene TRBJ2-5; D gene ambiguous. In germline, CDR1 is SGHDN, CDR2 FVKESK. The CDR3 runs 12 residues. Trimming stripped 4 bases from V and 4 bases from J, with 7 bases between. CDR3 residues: CASSRYSETQYF. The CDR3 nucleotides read TGTGCCAGCAGCCGCTATTCAGAGACCCAGTACTTC.

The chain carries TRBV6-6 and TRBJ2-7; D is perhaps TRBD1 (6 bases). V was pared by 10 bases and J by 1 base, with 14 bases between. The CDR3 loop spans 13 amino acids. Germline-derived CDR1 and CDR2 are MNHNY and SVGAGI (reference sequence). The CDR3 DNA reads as TGTGCCACCTCGGACAGATTTTCCTACGAGCAGTACTTC. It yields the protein CATSDRFSYEQYF.

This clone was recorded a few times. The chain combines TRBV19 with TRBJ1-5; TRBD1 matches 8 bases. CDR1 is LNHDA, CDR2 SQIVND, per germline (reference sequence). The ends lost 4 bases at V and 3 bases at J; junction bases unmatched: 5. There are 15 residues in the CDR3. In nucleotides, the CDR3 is TGTGCCAGTAGTACGTACAGGGGGGACAATCAGCCCCAGCATTTT. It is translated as CASSTYRGDNQPQHF.